This T cell receptor (beta chain) was identified in a study of cytomegalovirus exposure and HLA in healthy donors. Notes on the study in general: Some TCR beta chains (more than 150 of them) were listed as cytomegalovirus-associated. Specificity of a few CMV-associated chains for CMV antigens was verified in vitro. The classifier, whose performance was assessed in both the original and validation cohorts, reportedly diagnosed cytomegalovirus status with high specificity and sensitivity. The finding came from a later analysis; first-cohort TCR clusters tended to co-occur in the approximately 120 validation repertoires.

About this clone itself: Antigen: not known.

Germline CDR1 reads SGHRS; CDR2 reads YFSETQ. The CDR3 is made up of 15 amino acids. With V trimmed by 0 bases and J by 5 bases, 5 bases remained unmatched. Using immunoSEQ multiplex PCR, the repertoire was profiled, and TCRdb retains in-frame clones only, with some absent. The sample shows tens of thousands of clones, over 90% of them seen only once. The TCR comes from a woman aged 18-29 years in good health and CMV-seropositive. Sequencing used PBMCs. This chain links TRBV5-1 with TRBJ2-7; 10 bases line up with TRBD2. The CDR3 region is CASSLAGTSVDEQYF. CDR3 sequence (DNA): TGCGCCAGCAGCTTGGCCGGGACTAGCGTGGACGAGCAGTACTTC.